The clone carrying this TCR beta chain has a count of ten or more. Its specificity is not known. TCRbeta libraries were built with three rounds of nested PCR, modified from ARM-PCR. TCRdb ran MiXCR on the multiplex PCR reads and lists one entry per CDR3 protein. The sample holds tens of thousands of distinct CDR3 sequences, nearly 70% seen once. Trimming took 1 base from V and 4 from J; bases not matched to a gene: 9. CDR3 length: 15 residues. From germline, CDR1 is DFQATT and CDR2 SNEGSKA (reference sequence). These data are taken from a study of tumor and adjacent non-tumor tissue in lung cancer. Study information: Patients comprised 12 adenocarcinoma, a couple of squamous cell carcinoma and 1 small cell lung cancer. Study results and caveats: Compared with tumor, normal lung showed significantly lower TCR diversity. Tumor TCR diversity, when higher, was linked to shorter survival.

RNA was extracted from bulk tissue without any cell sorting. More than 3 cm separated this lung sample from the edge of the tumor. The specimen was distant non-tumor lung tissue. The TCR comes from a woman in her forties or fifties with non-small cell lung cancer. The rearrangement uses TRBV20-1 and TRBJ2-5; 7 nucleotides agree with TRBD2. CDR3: CSARVGAGVGETQYF. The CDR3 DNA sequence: TGCAGTGCTAGAGTCGGCGCGGGAGTAGGAGAGACCCAGTACTTC.